Below, 20 T cell receptor beta chains from the same sample are listed, as sequenced in a study of human thymus T cells. The study used thymus tissue resected during corrective heart surgery. This table comes from immunoSEQ multiplex PCR, and its TCRdb copy is limited to in-frame clones, with some not included. This table has about 78,000 clones, just over 95% appearing once. The sample was thymus tissue. These receptors came from a boy less than two years old with a congenital heart defect but otherwise immunologically healthy.

The rearrangement links TRBV18 to TRBJ1-2, with TRBD1 matching over 7 bases. V was pared by 6 bases and J by 3 bases, with 13 bases of the junction left unmatched. Germline V CDR1 and CDR2: KGHSH, LQKENI. The CDR3 extends over 16 amino acids. CDR3 in amino acids: CASSQPQTDRDYGYTF. As DNA, the CDR3 is TGTGCCAGCTCGCAACCACAAACCGACAGGGACTATGGCTACACCTTC.

V gene TRBV7-2 combines with J gene TRBJ2-4, with 9 bases lining up with TRBD2. CDR1 is SGHTA, CDR2 FQGNSA, per germline. The CDR3 is 17 residues long. V lost 6 bases and J lost 8; bases outside the gene matches: 17. The CDR3 protein is CASRTGAGGQVRDIQYF. The CDR3 DNA is TGTGCCAGCAGGACCGGAGCGGGAGGTCAAGTAAGGGACATTCAGTACTTC. Complete variable domain (other parts from reference TRBV7-2 and TRBJ2-4): GAGVSQSPSNKVTEKGKDVELRCDPISGHTALYWYRQSLGQGLEFLIYFQGNSAPDKSGLPSDRFSAERTGGSVSTLTIQRTQQEDSAVYLCASRTGAGGQVRDIQYFGAGTRLSVL.

The chain is built from TRBV10-1 and TRBJ2-3, with a possible D match to TRBD2 (5 bases). CDR1 is WNHNN and CDR2 is SYGVQD in the germline V gene (reference sequence). The germline V and J ends were trimmed by 6 bases and 0 bases, with 22 bases remaining between them. This CDR3 spans 18 amino acids. In nucleotides, the CDR3 is TGCGCCAGCAGGGCGACTCACCAAACTAGAGTGAGCACAGATACGCAGTATTTT. Translation: CASRATHQTRVSTDTQYF.

CDR3 nucleotide sequence: TGTGCCATCAGTGGCGAGTTTCCGGGACAGGGTACAGATACGCAGTATTTT. It encodes CAISGEFPGQGTDTQYF. V and J are TRBV10-3 and TRBJ2-3; 9 bases are shared with TRBD1. Germline loops: CDR1 ENHRY, CDR2 SYGVKD. The CDR3 is 17 amino acids. Trimming cost V 4 bases and J 3 bases; bases outside gene matches: 11.

The V call is TRBV18, the J call TRBJ2-3, with TRBD1 matching over 9 bases. J gave up 5 bases and V 0 bases, and 15 bases lay outside the gene matches. Germline V gives CDR1 KGHSH, CDR2 LQKENI. CDR3 size: 19 residues. The CDR3: CASSPPGAFRDRAGDTQYF. For the CDR3, the DNA is TGTGCCAGCTCACCACCGGGCGCGTTTAGGGACAGGGCAGGAGATACGCAGTATTTT. The entire variable domain, with the rest obtained from reference TRBV18 and TRBJ2-3, is as follows: NAGVMQNPRHLVRRRGQEARLRCSPMKGHSHVYWYRQLPEEGLKFMVYLQKENIIDESGMPKERFSAEFPKEGPSILRIQQVVRGDSAAYFCASSPPGAFRDRAGDTQYFGPGTRLTVL.

This chain joins TRBV6-6 and TRBJ2-7, with D tentatively TRBD1 or TRBD2 (6 bases each). The CDR3 runs to 15 residues. The V and J ends lost 7 bases and 4 bases respectively, with 20 bases between them. Germline CDR1 is MNHNY and CDR2 is SVGAGI (reference sequence). The CDR3 reads CASTPNGGDRYEQYF. CDR3 DNA sequence: TGTGCCAGCACCCCCAACGGGGGCGATAGATACGAGCAGTACTTC.

J is TRBJ1-1 and V is TRBV27; TRBD1 is a possible D gene (5 bases). The CDR3 covers 16 residues. Germline CDR1 MNHEY, CDR2 SMNVEV (reference sequence). With 5 bases removed from V and 4 bases from J, the gap between germline ends came to 20 bases. CDR3 sequence: CASSPLGTTRGTEAFF. The CDR3 bases are TGTGCCAGCAGTCCCTTAGGGACTACAAGGGGCACTGAAGCTTTCTTT.

The V call is TRBV4-1, the J call TRBJ1-1, with 10 nucleotides matching TRBD1. The CDR3 loop spans 18 amino acids. The germline gives CDR1 MGHRA, CDR2 YSYEKL. Trimming took 0 bases from V and 6 from J; bases not matched to a gene: 13. CDR3 DNA: TGCGCCAGCAGCCAAGATCGGAGACAGGGGGCTGGAATAGCTGAAGCTTTCTTT. Translated: CASSQDRRQGAGIAEAFF.

The chain is built from TRBV6-1 and TRBJ1-1; D ambiguous. The V end was cut by 2 bases, the J end by 0 bases, with 13 bases between. Germline V gene sequence: CDR1 MNHNS, CDR2 SASEGT. The CDR3 totals 16 residues. The chain's CDR3 is CASSEPPRALNTEAFF. The CDR3 region has the DNA TGTGCCAGCAGTGAACCCCCCCGGGCACTGAACACTGAAGCTTTCTTT.

This chain joins TRBV14 and TRBJ2-7; D possibly corresponds to TRBD2 (5 bases). Germline V lookup: CDR1 SGHDN, CDR2 FVKESK. This CDR3 is built from 13 residues. Trimming left V 7 bases short and J 4 bases short, with 14 bases between. The CDR3 reads CASMSGLGYEQYF. The CDR3, as DNA: TGTGCCAGCATGAGCGGCTTGGGATACGAGCAGTACTTC.

The chain carries TRBV2 and TRBJ2-2; D is perhaps TRBD1 (7 bases). V lost 8 bases and J lost 8, with 27 bases in between. The CDR3 is made up of 17 amino acids. Germline lookup yields CDR1 SNHLY and CDR2 FYNNEI. The DNA for the CDR3 is TGTGCCAGCCGGGACAGTTTTCGGGGGTTCCAATTTGGGGAGCTGTTTTTT. It yields the protein CASRDSFRGFQFGELFF. Supplemented by reference TRBV2 and TRBJ2-2, the full variable domain reads EPEVTQTPSHQVTQMGQEVILRCVPISNHLYFYWYRQILGQKVEFLVSFYNNEISEKSEIFDDQFSVERPDGSNFTLKIRSTKLEDSAMYFCASRDSFRGFQFGELFFGEGSRLTVL.

This sequence joins TRBV28 and TRBJ1-3, with 8 positions matching TRBD1. The ends lost 8 bases at V and 0 bases at J; junction bases unmatched: 18. Germline V gene lookup returns CDR1 MDHEN and CDR2 SYDVKM. The CDR3 extends over 19 amino acids. This chain's CDR3 is CASSPFGQGKEGSGNTIYF. The CDR3, as DNA: TGTGCCAGCTCCCCCTTTGGACAGGGCAAAGAGGGCTCTGGAAACACCATATATTTT.

The gene calls are TRBV27 and TRBJ2-2, with a tentative D call TRBD2 (6 bases). Germline assignment: CDR1 MNHEY and CDR2 SMNVEV (reference sequence). Trimming cost V 7 bases and J 2 bases, with 11 bases left between them. The CDR3 loop spans 14 amino acids. The CDR3 nucleotides read TGTGCCAGCAAGGGCGGGGCTAACACCGGGGAGCTGTTTTTT. This sequence encodes CASKGGANTGELFF.

The chain has TRBV4-2 and TRBJ2-5, with TRBD2 matching over 12 bases. Germline V gene sequence: CDR1 LGHNA, CDR2 YNFKEQ. J gave up 5 bases and V 1 base, and 11 bases lay outside the gene matches. The CDR3 loop spans 18 amino acids. The CDR3 bases are TGTGCCAGCAGCCAAGGCGCTCTAGCGGGGGGGCCGCGGGAGACCCAGTACTTC. Protein sequence: CASSQGALAGGPRETQYF.

This clone was picked up a small number of times. The chain joins TRBV7-9 to TRBJ1-6; 7 bases are shared with TRBD1. Trimming removed 4 bases from V and 7 bases from J; junction bases left unmatched: 10. In germline, CDR1 is SEHNR, CDR2 FQNEAQ (reference sequence). This CDR3 comprises 16 residues. CDR3 residues: CASSSSGTEPNSPLHF. The CDR3 DNA follows: TGTGCCAGCAGCTCCTCCGGGACAGAGCCCAATTCACCCCTCCACTTT.

The V gene is TRBV9, the J gene TRBJ1-1; no reliable D call. The germline V gene has CDR1 SGDLS and CDR2 YYNGEE. This CDR3 region has 15 residues. Trimming removed 0 bases at V and 2 bases at J, with 11 bases between. Here the CDR3 DNA reads TGTGCCAGCAGCGTAGTAGTGGGTCGAAACACTGAAGCTTTCTTT. It is translated as CASSVVVGRNTEAFF.

The V call is TRBV27, the J call TRBJ2-3; TRBD2 matches 14 bases. This CDR3 contains 16 residues. V lost 4 bases, J lost 5 bases, and 5 bases stayed unmatched. Germline CDR1 and CDR2: MNHEY and SMNVEV (reference sequence). CDR3 bases: TGTGCCAGCAGTTGGGGGACTAGCGGGAGTCTAGATACGCAGTATTTT. Translating gives CASSWGTSGSLDTQYF.

This sequence joins TRBV7-9 and TRBJ2-1; weak D call: TRBD2 (6 bases). The CDR3 totals 16 residues. Germline V gives CDR1 SEHNR, CDR2 FQNEAQ (reference sequence). Trimming removed 1 base from V and 2 bases from J, with 12 bases in between. The CDR3 nucleotides are TGTGCCAGCAGCTTAGAGCAGGGAGGCCCCTACAATGAGCAGTTCTTC. This gives the protein CASSLEQGGPYNEQFF.

The chain couples TRBV19 to TRBJ1-2; 8 nucleotides match TRBD1. J was trimmed by 2 bases and V by 3 bases; bases with no gene match: 8. CDR3 length equals 16 residues. Per germline, CDR1 LNHDA and CDR2 SQIVND (reference sequence). The CDR3 region has the DNA TGTGCCAGTAGTATGGCCCGAGCAGGGGGCAACTATGGCTACACCTTC. It specifies CASSMARAGGNYGYTF.

J is TRBJ2-7 and V is TRBV19; unclear D gene. The CDR3 covers 14 residues. V was clipped by 1 base and J by 1 base, with 8 bases between them. Germline V gene sequence: CDR1 LNHDA, CDR2 SQIVND (reference sequence). This CDR3 is CASSIALVSYEQYF. The CDR3 DNA reads as TGTGCCAGTAGTATAGCACTCGTATCCTACGAGCAGTACTTC. Full variable domain (outside the CDR3, taken from reference TRBV19 and TRBJ2-7): DGGITQSPKYLFRKEGQNVTLSCEQNLNHDAMYWYRQDPGQGLRLIYYSQIVNDFQKGDIAEGYSVSREKKESFPLTVTSAQKNPTAFYLCASSIALVSYEQYFGPGTRLTVT.